A single sample is the source of the 18 T cell receptor beta chains below, sequenced in a study of shared clonotypes between healthy human individuals. Naivety among CD8 cells was defined by CD45RO negativity and positive CCR7 selection, thereby excluding terminally differentiated effector memory CD45RA+ cells. This table comes from immunoSEQ multiplex PCR, and its TCRdb copy is limited to in-frame clones, with some not included. Of roughly 770,000 clones listed, approximately 97% are singletons. Sequences were obtained from naive CD8+ T cells sorted from blood. These receptors were obtained from a man aged 30 to 39 in good health.

This clone has a single count. CDR3 DNA sequence: TGCGCCAGCAGCCAGGGGCAGTTTAGGGGAGAGGCTACAGGCTACACCTTC. As protein: CASSQGQFRGEATGYTF. This chain uses TRBV5-1 with TRBJ1-2; the D gene is possibly TRBD1 (6 bases). With 4 bases removed from V and 8 bases from J, the gap between germline ends came to 27 bases. Per germline, CDR1 SGHRS and CDR2 YFSETQ. The CDR3 has 17 residues.

The genes are TRBV7-9 and TRBJ2-1; D is ambiguous. Germline assignment: CDR1 SEHNR and CDR2 FQNEAQ (reference sequence). Trimming stripped 2 bases from V and 5 bases from J, with 7 bases between. This CDR3 has 13 amino acids. The CDR3 sequence is CASSLTVNNEQFF. CDR3 DNA sequence: TGTGCCAGCAGCTTAACTGTTAACAATGAGCAGTTCTTC.

The rearrangement links TRBV29-1 to TRBJ2-5; TRBD2 agrees at 9 bases. Germline V gives CDR1 SQVTM, CDR2 ANQGSEA. The CDR3 runs 14 residues. J lost 4 bases, V lost 3 bases, and 6 bases had no gene match. DNA for the CDR3: TGCAGCGTTGAGGTAGCGGGAGCTCTAGAGACCCAGTACTTC. Protein product: CSVEVAGALETQYF.

This clone was counted a single time. The V call is TRBV18, the J call TRBJ1-2; 9 nucleotides match TRBD1. CDR1 and CDR2 from the germline V gene are KGHSH and LQKENI. V lost 1 base to trimming and J lost 0 bases; unmatched junction nucleotides: 6. The length of the CDR3 is 17 residues. In nucleotides, the CDR3 is TGTGCCAGCTCACCACGGGGACAGGGTGTCCCTAACTATGGCTACACCTTC. As protein: CASSPRGQGVPNYGYTF.

This chain joins TRBV4-1 and TRBJ1-1; 7 nucleotides align to TRBD1. Germline V gene sequence: CDR1 MGHRA, CDR2 YSYEKL. The CDR3 is 17 residues long. Trimming took 0 bases from V and 5 from J; bases not matched to a gene: 12. The CDR3 loop is CASSQDSVTGEDTEAFF. As DNA, the CDR3 is TGCGCCAGCAGCCAAGATTCGGTCACAGGGGAAGATACTGAAGCTTTCTTT.

V gene TRBV18 combines with J gene TRBJ2-2, with D hard to call. The CDR3 has 18 residues. Germline V gene data show CDR1 as KGHSH and CDR2 as LQKENI. The V end lost 0 bases, the J end lost 0 bases, and 14 bases lay between the germline ends. CDR3 bases: TGTGCCAGCTCACCACCGCACGGCCGGCCTCCGAACACCGGGGAGCTGTTTTTT. It encodes CASSPPHGRPPNTGELFF.

The V call is TRBV7-3, the J call TRBJ2-1; D ambiguous. The CDR3 spans 16 residues. V was shortened by 1 base and J by 2 bases, with 12 bases between the two germline ends. Per the germline V gene, CDR1 is SGHTA and CDR2 is FQGTGA. In DNA form, the CDR3 reads TGTGCCAGCAGCTTAATAGGATTAGGAGCCTACAATGAGCAGTTCTTC. The encoded protein is CASSLIGLGAYNEQFF.

The chain couples TRBV9 to TRBJ2-2; 7 bases are shared with TRBD2. CDR3 size: 14 residues. Germline CDR1 reads SGDLS; CDR2 reads YYNGEE. J gave up 6 bases and V 3 bases, and 5 bases lay outside the gene matches. CDR3 in amino acids: CASSAGGRPGELFF. DNA for the CDR3: TGTGCCAGCAGCGCGGGAGGACGGCCCGGGGAGCTGTTTTTT.

The rearrangement joins TRBV10-3 to TRBJ2-3; D uncertain. The germline CDR1 and CDR2 sequences are ENHRY and SYGVKD. Trimming stripped 2 bases from V and 0 bases from J, with 12 bases between. The CDR3 is 16 residues long. The CDR3, as DNA: TGTGCCATCAGTGAGCCGCAGACCCGGAGCACAGATACGCAGTATTTT. Its protein is CAISEPQTRSTDTQYF.

This rearrangement joins TRBV11-2 to TRBJ2-3, with D possibly TRBD2 on 7 matching bases. The CDR3 has 16 residues. The germline V gene encodes CDR1 SGHAT and CDR2 FQNNGV. Trimming took off 4 bases at V and 6 bases at J, with 20 bases between the two ends. Here the CDR3 DNA reads TGTGCCAGCAGCTCTGGGGGGGGGCTAGCCCGCGATACGCAGTATTTT. Encoded protein: CASSSGGGLARDTQYF.

The chain couples TRBV7-6 to TRBJ2-1; D ambiguous. Germline loops: CDR1 SGHVS, CDR2 FNYEAQ. The length of the CDR3 is 15 residues. Between the trimmed V and J ends, which lost 5 bases and 8 bases, there was a span of 19 bases. The CDR3 DNA is TGTGCCAGCAGCGTAGGACCCCCCCTCGGCGATGAGCAGTTCTTC. Protein: CASSVGPPLGDEQFF. The full variable domain, its missing parts supplied by reference TRBV7-6 and TRBJ2-1, is GAGVSQSPRYKVTKRGQDVALRCDPISGHVSLYWYRQALGQGPEFLTYFNYEAQQDKSGLPNDRFSAERPEGSISTLTIQRTEQRDSAMYRCASSVGPPLGDEQFFGPGTRLTVL.

About this clone itself: Within the sample, other DNA sequences also encode this same CDR3. The chain joins TRBV7-8 to TRBJ2-1; 8 positions match TRBD2. The CDR3 spans 12 residues. The germline V gene has CDR1 SGHVS and CDR2 FQNEAQ. Trimming took 5 bases from V and 7 from J; bases not matched to a gene: 1. CDR3 coding DNA: TGTGCCAGCAGCCCGGGGGGGAATGAGCAGTTCTTC. It translates to CASSPGGNEQFF.

V usage is TRBV6-5 and J usage is TRBJ1-1, with 7 nucleotides matching TRBD1. The CDR3 is made up of 15 amino acids. With 7 bases clipped from V and 0 bases from J, the junction kept 8 bases outside the gene matches. The germline V gene has CDR1 MNHEY and CDR2 SVGAGI. The CDR3 region has the DNA TGTGCCAGCACCCCAAGGGGACAGTTGAACACTGAAGCTTTCTTT. Protein sequence: CASTPRGQLNTEAFF.

The chain uses TRBV7-9 and TRBJ1-5, with 8 bases aligning to TRBD1. CDR1 and CDR2 from the germline V gene are SEHNR and FQNEAQ (reference sequence). The CDR3 totals 16 residues. V lost 1 base and J lost 0; bases outside the gene matches: 2. The chain's CDR3 is CASSLVRGLSNQPQHF. CDR3 coding DNA: TGTGCCAGCAGCTTAGTCAGGGGGCTTAGCAATCAGCCCCAGCATTTT.

The rearrangement joins TRBV14 to TRBJ1-5, with 9 positions matching TRBD1. The CDR3 is 15 residues long. The germline gives CDR1 SGHDN, CDR2 FVKESK. J was trimmed by 2 bases and V by 9 bases; bases with no gene match: 8. In DNA, the CDR3 is TGTGCCAGACCGGGACAGGGAAACGGCAATCAGCCCCAGCATTTT. It encodes CARPGQGNGNQPQHF. The variable domain in full, completed from reference TRBV14 and TRBJ1-5, reads EAGVTQFPSHSVIEKGQTVTLRCDPISGHDNLYWYRRVMGKEIKFLLHFVKESKQDESGMPNNRFLAERTGGTYSTLKVQPAELEDSGVYFCARPGQGNGNQPQHFGDGTRLSIL.

This chain links TRBV27 with TRBJ2-7, with D hard to call. Germline loops: CDR1 MNHEY, CDR2 SMNVEV (reference sequence). With 3 bases removed from V and 0 bases from J, the gap between germline ends came to 9 bases. CDR3 length: 14 residues. This chain's CDR3 is CASSLDLGSYEQYF. The CDR3 bases are TGTGCCAGCAGTTTGGATCTAGGCTCCTACGAGCAGTACTTC.

The V and J genes are TRBV29-1 and TRBJ1-2; TRBD1 is a possible D gene (6 bases). This CDR3 comprises 14 residues. In germline, CDR1 is SQVTM, CDR2 ANQGSEA. Trimming removed 3 bases at V and 4 bases at J, with 15 bases between. DNA for the CDR3: TGCAGCGTTGAGAAGGGGGACGGAAGCTATGGCTACACCTTC. This codes for CSVEKGDGSYGYTF.

The rearrangement uses TRBV27 and TRBJ2-1; a possible D gene is TRBD1 (5 bases). Germline CDR1 MNHEY, CDR2 SMNVEV (reference sequence). V dropped 2 bases and J dropped 7 bases, with 15 bases sitting between them. The CDR3 loop spans 15 amino acids. As DNA, the CDR3 is TGTGCCAGCAGTTTAGGTTCTGGCAGGGTTAATGAGCAGTTCTTC. Protein: CASSLGSGRVNEQFF.